Presented here are 30 T cell receptor beta chains from one specimen sequenced in a study of T cells expressing NK-cell markers. TCRdb re-analyzed the 5' RACE reads; it lists each CDR3 protein once, without DNA. The sample's table shows hundreds of thousands of distinct CDR3 sequences. Sample: blood T cells: a sorted CD56 or NKG2C T cell subset, CD4+ or CD8+ T cells, or bulk PBMC T cells (not recorded which). The receptor set was obtained from a woman aged 18 to 69 in good health.

V gene TRBV7-3 combines with J gene TRBJ1-4. Germline V lookup: CDR1 SGHTA, CDR2 FQGTGA. CDR3 length equals 16 residues. The CDR3 reads CASSQGGTLSREKLFF.

This chain uses TRBV7-2 with TRBJ1-1. This CDR3 contains 13 residues. The germline CDR1 and CDR2 sequences are SGHTA and FQGNSA. CDR3 sequence: CASSLVQYTEAFF.

The chain uses TRBV25-1 and TRBJ2-1; TCRdb calls TRBD2, which cannot be checked without DNA. The germline gives CDR1 MGHDK, CDR2 SYGVNS. CDR3 length equals 15 residues. The CDR3 sequence is CATAVGGPGDNEQFF.

CDR3 residues: CASSLTGQGNNEQFF. V and J are TRBV7-3 and TRBJ2-1; the D call of TRBD1 rests on TCRdb alone, since no DNA is present to check it. Germline assignment: CDR1 SGHTA and CDR2 FQGTGA. The CDR3 loop spans 15 amino acids.

The gene calls are TRBV5-4 and TRBJ1-2; with no DNA, the TCRdb D assignment of TRBD1 cannot be verified. Germline loops: CDR1 SGHNT, CDR2 YYREEE (reference sequence). This CDR3 has 14 residues. Here the CDR3 reads CASSLVGTRNGYTF.

The J gene is TRBJ1-1, the V gene TRBV12-3 or TRBV12-4; TCRdb lists TRBD1, though no DNA is available to test this call. This CDR3 has 16 amino acids. This chain's CDR3 is CASSALRGQGDTEAFF.

The chain is built from TRBV28 and TRBJ1-5; checking the TCRdb D call of TRBD1 is not possible without DNA. Germline V CDR1 and CDR2: MDHEN, SYDVKM. This CDR3 comprises 17 residues. CDR3 loop: CASSLQLQGGSNQPQHF.

This rearrangement joins TRBV5-4 to TRBJ2-4. The germline V gene encodes CDR1 SGHNT and CDR2 YYREEE (reference sequence). The CDR3 runs 16 residues. The CDR3 spells CASSFFGGLAKNIQYF.

The chain joins TRBV11-1 to TRBJ2-1. The CDR3 loop spans 16 amino acids. Germline CDR1 and CDR2: SGHAT and FQDESV (reference sequence). The CDR3 loop is CASSSAPASSYNEQFF.

V and J are TRBV12-3 or TRBV12-4 and TRBJ1-2; absent DNA, TCRdb's TRBD1 call cannot be checked. This CDR3 has 15 amino acids. CDR3 loop: CASSTPGHRAYGYTF.

V gene TRBV5-1 combines with J gene TRBJ1-4. CDR3 size: 13 residues. CDR1 SGHRS and CDR2 YFSETQ come from the germline V gene. The CDR3: CASSWGDGEKLFF.

V and J are TRBV20-1 and TRBJ1-6. CDR3 length equals 13 residues. CDR1 is DFQATT, CDR2 SNEGSKA, per germline (reference sequence). The CDR3 spells CSAMDLYNSPLHF.

The V gene is TRBV5-1, the J gene TRBJ2-1; no DNA is available, so the TRBD2 call from TCRdb remains unchecked. The length of the CDR3 is 16 residues. CDR1 is SGHRS, CDR2 YFSETQ, per germline. CDR3 sequence: CASIGLAGVSGNEQFF.

The chain employs TRBV5-6 and TRBJ2-3; TCRdb's D call of TRBD2 is untestable without DNA. Germline CDR1 reads SGHDT; CDR2 reads YYEEEE. CDR3 length: 15 residues. CDR3 loop: CASSLGSGTSGRQYF. The variable domain in full, completed from reference TRBV5-6 and TRBJ2-3, reads DAGVTQSPTHLIKTRGQQVTLRCSPKSGHDTVSWYQQALGQGPQFIFQYYEEEERQRGNFPDRFSGHQFPNYSSELNVNALLLGDSALYLCASSLGSGTSGRQYFGPGTRLTVL.

The chain carries TRBV6-2 or TRBV6-3 and TRBJ2-2; TCRdb gives TRBD1 as the D gene, but with no DNA this cannot be confirmed. Germline loops: CDR1 MNHEY, CDR2 SVGEGT. The CDR3 sequence is 14 residues long. This CDR3 is CASSWGRNTGELFF.

The chain links TRBV5-6 to TRBJ2-5; with no DNA, the TCRdb D assignment of TRBD2 cannot be verified. The CDR3 sequence is 16 residues long. CDR1 is SGHDT and CDR2 is YYEEEE in the germline V gene. CDR3 sequence reads: CASSLVGHLPQETQYF.

The V gene is TRBV20-1, the J gene TRBJ2-1; absent DNA, TCRdb's TRBD1 call cannot be checked. The germline V gene encodes CDR1 DFQATT and CDR2 SNEGSKA (reference sequence). The CDR3 sequence is 13 residues long. The CDR3 here is CSATPGTSNEQFF.

The J gene is TRBJ1-1, the V gene TRBV5-1; the TCRdb D gene call, TRBD1, has no DNA to confirm it. CDR1 is SGHRS and CDR2 is YFSETQ in the germline V gene. The CDR3 totals 16 residues. CDR3 amino acids: CASSLEAGALNTEAFF.

This rearrangement joins TRBV12-3 or TRBV12-4 to TRBJ2-1; TCRdb outputs TRBD2, but without DNA this stays unchecked. This CDR3 contains 15 residues. The CDR3 spells CASSLVVAGGNEQFF.

The genes are TRBV7-3 and TRBJ1-1. The CDR3 consists of 15 residues. Per the germline V gene, CDR1 is SGHTA and CDR2 is FQGTGA. The CDR3 loop is CASSLRRTENTEAFF.

This chain links TRBV4-3 with TRBJ2-3; TCRdb designates TRBD2, a call that cannot be tested without DNA. Germline lookup yields CDR1 LGHNA and CDR2 YSLEER. This CDR3 has 15 residues. The chain's CDR3 is CASSDRDSRSDTQYF.

The chain couples TRBV20-1 to TRBJ2-2. This CDR3 has 11 residues. Germline loops: CDR1 DFQATT, CDR2 SNEGSKA (reference sequence). CDR3 sequence: CSAFTAGELFF.

The chain carries TRBV9 and TRBJ2-1; there is no DNA to check the TCRdb D call of TRBD1. The length of the CDR3 is 14 residues. Germline lookup yields CDR1 SGDLS and CDR2 YYNGEE. The CDR3 is CASSVTGRTNEQSF.

This chain links TRBV12-3 or TRBV12-4 with TRBJ2-4. This CDR3 region has 14 residues. The CDR3 sequence is CASSLAGSKNIQYF.

The V gene is TRBV7-2, the J gene TRBJ2-1. This CDR3 is 12 amino acids long. The germline gives CDR1 SGHTA, CDR2 FQGNSA. The CDR3 sequence: CASSLGRTRPFF.

The chain's CDR3 is CASSSGYSGANVLTF. The chain employs TRBV5-4 and TRBJ2-6. Germline CDR1 reads SGHNT; CDR2 reads YYREEE (reference sequence). The length of the CDR3 is 15 residues.

The chain combines TRBV20-1 with TRBJ2-1; the D call of TRBD2 rests on TCRdb alone, since no DNA is present to check it. The CDR3 length is 14 residues. The V gene's germline CDR1 is DFQATT and CDR2 SNEGSKA (reference sequence). The CDR3 spells CSARGNGAYNEQFF.

The chain uses TRBV7-2 and TRBJ2-3; TCRdb's D call, TRBD1, is unchecked because there is no DNA. The CDR3 length is 14 residues. CDR1 SGHTA and CDR2 FQGNSA come from the germline V gene. The CDR3 here is CASSFLGHTDTQYF.

The chain employs TRBV7-9 and TRBJ2-7. This CDR3 is built from 12 residues. Germline-derived CDR1 and CDR2 are SEHNR and FQNEAQ (reference sequence). Here the CDR3 reads CASSLVLREQYF.

The V and J genes are TRBV15 and TRBJ2-2; TCRdb gives TRBD1 as the D gene, but with no DNA this cannot be confirmed. CDR1 and CDR2 (germline): LNHNV, YYDKDF (reference sequence). CDR3 length: 14 amino acids. The CDR3 spells CATRGGTNTGELFF.